One sample yielded the 18 T cell receptor beta chains listed below, sequenced in a study of T-cell memory formation after mild COVID-19. TCRdb reprocessed the 5' RACE reads with MiXCR, giving one entry per CDR3 protein. The repertoire holds around 200,000 distinct CDR3 sequences, with about a fifth as singletons. Sequenced sample: PBMCs or a T cell subset sorted from them (not recorded which). Every receptor here comes from a man younger than 35 who had mild COVID-19 (a few samples of this study predate the infection). Cell type and time point are not known.

This clonotype was found many times. The V call is TRBV20-1, the J call TRBJ2-3; D is uncertain. This CDR3 is built from 12 residues. V was cut by 6 bases and J by 4 bases, with 11 bases left in between. The germline V gene has CDR1 DFQATT and CDR2 SNEGSKA (reference sequence). The CDR3 reads CSAASGSDTQYF. The CDR3 nucleotides read TGCAGTGCCGCATCCGGTTCAGATACGCAGTATTTT.

The sample holds a few counts of this clonotype. The chain has TRBV3-1 and TRBJ2-3; D not resolved. In germline, CDR1 is LGHDT, CDR2 YNNKEL (reference sequence). V lost 6 bases to trimming and J lost 2 bases, with 9 bases between them. CDR3 length: 13 amino acids. CDR3: CASRAENTDTQYF. CDR3 in DNA: TGTGCCAGCAGGGCAGAAAACACAGATACGCAGTATTTT.

In this sample, this clonotype turned up a few times. This rearrangement joins TRBV20-1 to TRBJ2-1, with 7 positions matching TRBD2. This CDR3 region has 10 residues. After removal of 6 bases from V and 7 bases from J, the junction contained 0 bases not matched to a gene. CDR1 is DFQATT and CDR2 is SNEGSKA in the germline V gene (reference sequence). The chain's CDR3 is CSAAGNEQFF. DNA of the CDR3: TGCAGTGCAGCGGGGAATGAGCAGTTCTTC.

This sequence joins TRBV7-3 and TRBJ2-3; no clear D gene. In germline, CDR1 is SGHTA, CDR2 FQGTGA. The CDR3 consists of 12 residues. The V and J ends lost 8 bases and 8 bases respectively, with 14 bases between them. CDR3 in DNA: TGTGCCAGCGGCCAAGATCAAAGTACGCAGTATTTT. Amino acid sequence: CASGQDQSTQYF.

A few counts support this clonotype. The chain is built from TRBV5-4 and TRBJ2-2; 14 bases map to TRBD2. CDR3 length: 17 amino acids. The germline V gene encodes CDR1 SGHNT and CDR2 YYREEE (reference sequence). V trimming: 1 base; J trimming: 3 bases; junction bases outside the gene matches: 2. The CDR3 nucleotides are TGTGCCAGCAGCTTGACGGGACTAGCGGGGGACACCGGGGAGCTGTTTTTT. As protein: CASSLTGLAGDTGELFF.

This chain connects TRBV6-5 to TRBJ2-7, with 7 bases fitting TRBD1. CDR1 and CDR2 (germline): MNHEY, SVGAGI. This CDR3 spans 12 amino acids. Trimming cost V 2 bases and J 7 bases; bases outside gene matches: 2. This CDR3 is CASSYRGQEQYF. In DNA, the CDR3 is TGTGCCAGCAGTTACAGGGGGCAGGAGCAGTACTTC.

The CDR3 DNA reads as TGTGCCAGCAGCTTTGTTCCGGGACTAGCGGGGGGCGAAAACATTCAGTACTTC. As protein: CASSFVPGLAGGENIQYF. V gene TRBV6-2 or TRBV6-3 combines with J gene TRBJ2-4, with 15 bases identical to TRBD2. V lost 6 bases, J lost 5 bases, and 11 bases stayed unmatched. Germline V CDR1 and CDR2: MNHEY, SVGEGT. The CDR3 is 18 residues long.

The chain joins TRBV7-3 to TRBJ2-2; no firm D call. This CDR3 has 15 amino acids. Germline assignment: CDR1 SGHTA and CDR2 FQGTGA. The V end lost 4 bases, the J end lost 3 bases, and 12 bases lay between the germline ends. Written as DNA, the CDR3 is TGTGCCAGCAGCTCCGCAGGTTTGGACACCGGGGAGCTGTTTTTT. Residues: CASSSAGLDTGELFF.

CDR3 protein: CASSSERYNEQFF. In nucleotides, the CDR3 is TGTGCCAGCAGCTCTGAACGTTACAATGAGCAGTTCTTC. This rearrangement joins TRBV7-9 to TRBJ2-1; D uncertain. Trimming cost V 4 bases and J 4 bases, with 8 bases left between them. CDR1 and CDR2 (germline): SEHNR, FQNEAQ (reference sequence). The CDR3 has 13 amino acids. Filled out from reference TRBV7-9 and TRBJ2-1, the complete variable domain reads DTGVSQNPRHKITKRGQNVTFRCDPISEHNRLYWYRQTLGQGPEFLTYFQNEAQLEKSRLLSDRFSAERPKGSFSTLEIQRTEQGDSAMYLCASSSERYNEQFFGPGTRLTVL.

The chain carries TRBV7-3 and TRBJ1-1; unclear D gene. CDR1 is SGHTA and CDR2 is FQGTGA in the germline V gene. Trimming shortened V by 0 bases and J by 2 bases, and 4 bases separated the two germline ends. This CDR3 has 13 amino acids. The CDR3, as DNA: TGTGCCAGCAGCTTAACGCTTAACACTGAAGCTTTCTTT. Protein: CASSLTLNTEAFF.

The V gene is TRBV15, the J gene TRBJ2-2, with 10 bases aligning to TRBD2. V shed 9 bases and J 1 base; nucleotides not matched to a gene: 2. There are 14 residues in the CDR3. The germline CDR1 and CDR2 sequences are LNHNV and YYDKDF (reference sequence). In nucleotides, the CDR3 is TGTGCCACAAGACTAGCGGGGAACACCGGGGAGCTGTTTTTT. Protein: CATRLAGNTGELFF.

Only a few counts were recorded for this clonotype. The chain is built from TRBV5-1 and TRBJ2-2; a weak D match, TRBD1 (5 bases). Germline CDR1 reads SGHRS; CDR2 reads YFSETQ. The CDR3 is 13 amino acids. Trimming stripped 5 bases from V and 4 bases from J, with 9 bases between. In DNA form, the CDR3 reads TGCGCCAGCAGTGGGGCTGCCACCGGGGAGCTGTTTTTT. Translated, it gives CASSGAATGELFF.

In this sample, this clonotype turned up many times. The rearrangement links TRBV5-1 to TRBJ2-5; 11 bases are shared with TRBD2. J was trimmed by 2 bases and V by 4 bases; bases with no gene match: 10. The CDR3 is 17 residues long. Germline V gives CDR1 SGHRS, CDR2 YFSETQ. The CDR3 coding sequence is TGCGCCAGCAGCCTCGGGACTAGCGGAAAGTCACAAGAGACCCAGTACTTC. Translating gives CASSLGTSGKSQETQYF.

This clonotype was seen a handful of times. This chain uses TRBV12-3 or TRBV12-4 with TRBJ1-2, with unresolved D. Trimming cost V 1 base and J 4 bases, with 10 bases left between them. This CDR3 contains 14 residues. The DNA for the CDR3 is TGTGCCAGCAGTTTAGGGACGTTCAGCTATGGCTACACCTTC. It specifies CASSLGTFSYGYTF.

This clonotype appeared a few times. The chain carries TRBV5-1 and TRBJ2-5; 9 nucleotides line up with TRBD2. V shed 2 bases and J 5 bases; nucleotides not matched to a gene: 16. The CDR3 sequence is 18 residues long. Germline values: CDR1 SGHRS, CDR2 YFSETQ. The CDR3 nucleotides read TGCGCCAGCAGCTTCCTACTCGCGGGGGGGCGCTTGGTGGAGACCCAGTACTTC. It encodes CASSFLLAGGRLVETQYF.

This clonotype appeared many times. The chain uses TRBV7-2 and TRBJ1-6; unclear D gene. Germline assignment: CDR1 SGHTA and CDR2 FQGNSA. Trimming left V 2 bases short and J 11 bases short, with 10 bases between. This CDR3 is built from 13 residues. The CDR3 region has the DNA TGTGCCAGCAGCTTAACAACCGCCCCACCCCTCCACTTT. Translating gives CASSLTTAPPLHF.

This clonotype occurred many times. The chain's CDR3 is CASSYSPAAFYEQYF. The CDR3 region has the DNA TGTGCCAGCAGTTACAGTCCGGCGGCCTTCTACGAGCAGTACTTC. V gene TRBV6-2 or TRBV6-3 combines with J gene TRBJ2-7, with no clear D. CDR1 and CDR2 (germline): MNHEY, SVGEGT. CDR3 length equals 15 residues. The germline V and J ends were trimmed by 2 bases and 3 bases, with 14 bases remaining between them.

Only a few counts were recorded for this clonotype. The chain is built from TRBV5-1 and TRBJ2-3; 9 bases agree with TRBD2. Per the germline V gene, CDR1 is SGHRS and CDR2 is YFSETQ. V was pared by 0 bases and J by 4 bases, with 9 bases of the junction left unmatched. The CDR3 covers 17 residues. DNA of the CDR3: TGCGCCAGCAGCTTGGCCCTTGGCGGGGGGGCCCCAGATACGCAGTATTTT. It encodes CASSLALGGGAPDTQYF.